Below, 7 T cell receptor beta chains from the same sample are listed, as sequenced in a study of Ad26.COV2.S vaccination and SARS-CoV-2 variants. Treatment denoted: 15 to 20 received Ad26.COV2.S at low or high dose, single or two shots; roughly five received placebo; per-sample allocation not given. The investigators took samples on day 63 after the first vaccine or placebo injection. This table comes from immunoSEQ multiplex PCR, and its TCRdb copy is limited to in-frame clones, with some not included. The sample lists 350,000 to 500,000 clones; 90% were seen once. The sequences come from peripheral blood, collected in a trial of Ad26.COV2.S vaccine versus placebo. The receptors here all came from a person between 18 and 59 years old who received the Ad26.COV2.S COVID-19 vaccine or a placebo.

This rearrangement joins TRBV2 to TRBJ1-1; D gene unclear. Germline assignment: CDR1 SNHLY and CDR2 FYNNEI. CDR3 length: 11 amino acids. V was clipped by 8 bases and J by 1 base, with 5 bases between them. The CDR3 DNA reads TGTGCCAGCTGGGGGAACACTGAAGCTTTCTTT. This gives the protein CASWGNTEAFF. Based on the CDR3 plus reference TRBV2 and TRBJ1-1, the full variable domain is EPEVTQTPSHQVTQMGQEVILRCVPISNHLYFYWYRQILGQKVEFLVSFYNNEISEKSEIFDDQFSVERPDGSNFTLKIRSTKLEDSAMYFCASWGNTEAFFGQGTRLTVV.

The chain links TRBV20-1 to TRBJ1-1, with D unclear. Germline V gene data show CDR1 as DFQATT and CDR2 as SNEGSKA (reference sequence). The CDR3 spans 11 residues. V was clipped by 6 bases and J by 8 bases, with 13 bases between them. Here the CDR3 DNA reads TGCAGTGCGATCCGGGTTCCCGAAGCTTTCTTT. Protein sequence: CSAIRVPEAFF.

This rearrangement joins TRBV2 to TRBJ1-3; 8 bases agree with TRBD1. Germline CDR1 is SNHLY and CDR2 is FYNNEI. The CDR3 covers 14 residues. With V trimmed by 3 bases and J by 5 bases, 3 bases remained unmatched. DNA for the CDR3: TGTGCCAGCAGTGACGGGACAGGACGAAACACCATATATTTT. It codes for CASSDGTGRNTIYF. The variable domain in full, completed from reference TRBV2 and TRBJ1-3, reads EPEVTQTPSHQVTQMGQEVILRCVPISNHLYFYWYRQILGQKVEFLVSFYNNEISEKSEIFDDQFSVERPDGSNFTLKIRSTKLEDSAMYFCASSDGTGRNTIYFGEGSWLTVV.

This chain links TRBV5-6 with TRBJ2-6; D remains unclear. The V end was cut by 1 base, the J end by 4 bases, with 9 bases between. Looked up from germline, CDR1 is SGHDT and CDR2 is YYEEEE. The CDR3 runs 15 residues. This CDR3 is CASSLIGSGANVLTF. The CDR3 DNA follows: TGTGCCAGCAGCTTGATAGGATCCGGGGCCAACGTCCTGACTTTC.

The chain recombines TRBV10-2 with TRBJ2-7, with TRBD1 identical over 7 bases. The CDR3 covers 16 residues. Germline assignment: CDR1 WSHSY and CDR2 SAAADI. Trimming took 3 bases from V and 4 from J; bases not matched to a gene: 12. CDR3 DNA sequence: TGCGCCAGCAGTGACATGGGACAGATCTCAAATTACGAGCAGTACTTC. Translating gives CASSDMGQISNYEQYF.

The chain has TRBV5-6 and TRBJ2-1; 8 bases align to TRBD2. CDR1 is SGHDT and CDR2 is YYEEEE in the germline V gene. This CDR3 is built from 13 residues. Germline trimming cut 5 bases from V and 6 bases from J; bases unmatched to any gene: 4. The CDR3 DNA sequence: TGTGCCAGCAGGCGGACTAGCTTCAATGAGCAGTTCTTC. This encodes CASRRTSFNEQFF.

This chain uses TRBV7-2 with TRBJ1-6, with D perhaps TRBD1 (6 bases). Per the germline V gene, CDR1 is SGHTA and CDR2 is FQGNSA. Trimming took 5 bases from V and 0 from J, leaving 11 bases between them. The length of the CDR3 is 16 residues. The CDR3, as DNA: TGTGCCAGCAGCCCCGGACAGTTCTCCTATAATTCACCCCTCCACTTT. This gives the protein CASSPGQFSYNSPLHF. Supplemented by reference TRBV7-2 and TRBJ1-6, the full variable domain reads GAGVSQSPSNKVTEKGKDVELRCDPISGHTALYWYRQSLGQGLEFLIYFQGNSAPDKSGLPSDRFSAERTGGSVSTLTIQRTQQEDSAVYLCASSPGQFSYNSPLHFGNGTRLTVT.